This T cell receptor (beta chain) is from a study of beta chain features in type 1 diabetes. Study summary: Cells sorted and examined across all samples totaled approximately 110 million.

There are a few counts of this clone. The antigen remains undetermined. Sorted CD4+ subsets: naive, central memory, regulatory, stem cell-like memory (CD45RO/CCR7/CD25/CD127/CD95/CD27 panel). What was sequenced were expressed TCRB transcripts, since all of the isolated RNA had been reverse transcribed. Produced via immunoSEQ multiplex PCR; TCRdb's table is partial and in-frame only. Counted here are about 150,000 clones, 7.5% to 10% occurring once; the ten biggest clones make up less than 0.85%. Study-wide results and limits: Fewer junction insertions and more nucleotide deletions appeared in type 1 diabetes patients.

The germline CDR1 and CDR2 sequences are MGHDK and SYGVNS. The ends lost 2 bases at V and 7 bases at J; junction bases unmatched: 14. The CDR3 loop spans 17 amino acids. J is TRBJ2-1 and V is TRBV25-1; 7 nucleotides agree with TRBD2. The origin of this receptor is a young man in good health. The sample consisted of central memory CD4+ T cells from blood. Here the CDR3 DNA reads TGTGCCAGCAGTGAAGGTTGGGCGGCGGGAGTGTCGAATGAGCAGTTCTTC. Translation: CASSEGWAAGVSNEQFF. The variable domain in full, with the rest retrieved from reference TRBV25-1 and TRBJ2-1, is EADIYQTPRYLVIGTGKKITLECSQTMGHDKMYWYQQDPGMELHLIHYSYGVNSTEKGDLSSESTVSRIRTEHFPLTLESARPSHTSQYLCASSEGWAAGVSNEQFFGPGTRLTVL.